These 31 T cell receptor beta chains originate from one sample sequenced in a study of cytotoxic CD8 clonotypes in ibrutinib-treated CLL. Here immunoSEQ multiplex PCR was the method, and the copy in TCRdb shows in-frame clones only, minus some. Among 200,000 to 250,000 clones listed, 79% were seen once. The sequences come from PBMCs, collected after 12 months of ibrutinib treatment. Receptors originate from a human donor with chronic lymphocytic leukemia.

The chain employs TRBV6-5 and TRBJ1-3, with D hard to call. From germline, CDR1 is MNHEY and CDR2 SVGAGI. V was shortened by 2 bases and J by 4 bases, with 15 bases between the two germline ends. The CDR3 runs to 16 residues. The CDR3 region is CASSYGQQLPGNTIYF. The CDR3 coding sequence is TGTGCCAGCAGTTACGGGCAGCAATTGCCGGGAAACACCATATATTTT.

Only a few counts were recorded for this clone. The rearrangement links TRBV7-9 to TRBJ1-1; D unclear. This CDR3 is 10 amino acids long. V was cut by 2 bases and J by 9 bases, with 4 bases left in between. CDR1 is SEHNR, CDR2 FQNEAQ, per germline (reference sequence). CDR3 region: CASSLQQAFF. DNA for the CDR3: TGTGCCAGCAGCTTACAGCAAGCTTTCTTT.

The rearrangement links TRBV4-2 to TRBJ2-5; 11 positions match TRBD2. CDR1 LGHNA and CDR2 YNFKEQ come from the germline V gene. J lost 4 bases, V lost 3 bases, and 13 bases had no gene match. The CDR3 spans 18 residues. The CDR3 nucleotides read TGTGCCAGCAGCCAGACCAGGCTAGCGGGGGGTGATACAGAGACCCAGTACTTC. Its protein product is CASSQTRLAGGDTETQYF.

The chain recombines TRBV5-1 with TRBJ2-1; 8 bases match TRBD1. The CDR3 is made up of 17 amino acids. Germline V gene data show CDR1 as SGHRS and CDR2 as YFSETQ. V was clipped by 2 bases and J by 0 bases; unmatched bases: 7. The CDR3 sequence is CASSFPGTGGSYNEQFF. As DNA, the CDR3 is TGCGCCAGCAGCTTCCCCGGGACAGGAGGCTCCTACAATGAGCAGTTCTTC. Full variable domain (outside the CDR3, taken from reference TRBV5-1 and TRBJ2-1): KAGVTQTPRYLIKTRGQQVTLSCSPISGHRSVSWYQQTPGQGLQFLFEYFSETQRNKGNFPGRFSGRQFSNSRSEMNVSTLELGDSALYLCASSFPGTGGSYNEQFFGPGTRLTVL.

The chain is built from TRBV4-1 and TRBJ1-6; possible D gene TRBD1, 6 bases. Looked up from germline, CDR1 is MGHRA and CDR2 is YSYEKL. Trimming stripped 1 base from V and 7 bases from J, with 23 bases between. The CDR3 is 19 residues long. CDR3 nucleotides: TGCGCCAGCAGCCAAGGAATCCCAACCCTGTGGGGGGCAAATTCACCCCTCCACTTT. This gives the protein CASSQGIPTLWGANSPLHF.

The rearrangement joins TRBV10-2 to TRBJ1-1; D gene ambiguous. There are 15 residues in the CDR3. CDR1 and CDR2 from the germline V gene are WSHSY and SAAADI. The V end was cut by 0 bases, the J end by 6 bases, with 14 bases between. For the CDR3, the DNA is TGCGCCAGCAGTGAGTCGACCCCGGGTGGCGCTGAAGCTTTCTTT. Translated, it gives CASSESTPGGAEAFF.

The gene calls are TRBV7-2 and TRBJ2-3; 9 bases align to TRBD2. The CDR3 is 16 residues long. Germline V gene data show CDR1 as SGHTA and CDR2 as FQGNSA. With V trimmed by 1 base and J by 5 bases, 7 bases remained unmatched. CDR3 DNA sequence: TGTGCCAGCAGCTTAGTTGGTAGCGGGGGAGGAGATACGCAGTATTTT. Its protein is CASSLVGSGGGDTQYF. The full variable domain, rest sourced from reference TRBV7-2 and TRBJ2-3, is GAGVSQSPSNKVTEKGKDVELRCDPISGHTALYWYRQSLGQGLEFLIYFQGNSAPDKSGLPSDRFSAERTGGSVSTLTIQRTQQEDSAVYLCASSLVGSGGGDTQYFGPGTRLTVL.

The chain joins TRBV5-1 to TRBJ2-1; 9 bases map to TRBD2. Looked up from germline, CDR1 is SGHRS and CDR2 is YFSETQ. This CDR3 region has 15 residues. V trimming: 0 bases; J trimming: 9 bases; junction bases outside the gene matches: 7. The CDR3 loop reads CASSLVAGEGSEQFF. DNA for the CDR3: TGCGCCAGCAGCTTGGTAGCGGGAGAGGGTAGTGAGCAGTTCTTC.

This clone has a single count. The junction shows a germline mismatch at one end, possibly a read error. The rearrangement joins TRBV6-5 to TRBJ1-3, with D hard to call. The germline V gene has CDR1 MNHEY and CDR2 SVGAGI. There are 15 residues in the CDR3. CDR3 sequence (DNA): TGTGCCAGCAGCCTCGGAGGTAGCTCTGGAAACACCGTATATTTT. This translates into CASSLGGSSGNTVYF.

The genes are TRBV28 and TRBJ2-7; no firm D call. The germline V and J ends were trimmed by 10 bases and 3 bases, with 16 bases remaining between them. The CDR3 contains 13 residues. CDR1 MDHEN and CDR2 SYDVKM come from the germline V gene. The CDR3 DNA reads as TGTGCCACGAATCCGGGCAGTCTCTACGAGCAGTACTTC. As protein: CATNPGSLYEQYF.

The rearrangement joins TRBV15 to TRBJ2-3, with D perhaps being TRBD1 or TRBD2 (6 bases each). Between the trimmed V and J ends, which lost 5 bases and 1 base, there was a span of 19 bases. Per the germline V gene, CDR1 is LNHNV and CDR2 is YYDKDF (reference sequence). This CDR3 is built from 17 residues. The CDR3 nucleotides read TGTGCCACCAGCGGGGACATGGGGGGCGATGGCACAGATACGCAGTATTTT. Amino acid sequence: CATSGDMGGDGTDTQYF.

The V call is TRBV30, the J call TRBJ1-5, with unresolved D. V lost 2 bases and J 0 bases, leaving 8 bases between the germline ends. The CDR3 is made up of 14 amino acids. Germline values: CDR1 GTSNPN, CDR2 SVGIG (reference sequence). The CDR3 protein is CAWSTSISNQPQHF. In nucleotides, the CDR3 is TGTGCCTGGAGTACCTCCATTAGCAATCAGCCCCAGCATTTT. Together with reference TRBV30 and TRBJ1-5, the CDR3 gives the full variable domain: SQTIHQWPATLVQPVGSPLSLECTVEGTSNPNLYWYRQAAGRGLQLLFYSVGIGQISSEVPQNLSASRPQDRQFILSSKKLLLSDSGFYLCAWSTSISNQPQHFGDGTRLSIL.

This chain joins TRBV7-8 and TRBJ2-5; TRBD1 or TRBD2 may be the D gene (5 bases each). This CDR3 region has 15 residues. From germline, CDR1 is SGHVS and CDR2 FQNEAQ. Trimming pared 1 base from V and 5 bases from J, leaving 14 bases between. CDR3 sequence reads: CASSLGLGVVETQYF. As DNA, the CDR3 is TGTGCCAGCAGCTTAGGGCTGGGGGTGGTGGAGACCCAGTACTTC.

The chain employs TRBV7-9 and TRBJ2-1, with TRBD1 identical over 9 bases. The CDR3 loop spans 15 amino acids. The V gene end was trimmed by 8 bases and the J gene end by 7 bases; junction bases not matched to a gene: 12. Germline V gene data show CDR1 as SEHNR and CDR2 as FQNEAQ (reference sequence). CDR3 coding DNA: TGTGCCAGCGGGCTACAGGGGGCGGTTCAGAATGAGCAGTTCTTC. Its protein product is CASGLQGAVQNEQFF. The variable domain in full, with the rest retrieved from reference TRBV7-9 and TRBJ2-1, is DTGVSQNPRHKITKRGQNVTFRCDPISEHNRLYWYRQTLGQGPEFLTYFQNEAQLEKSRLLSDRFSAERPKGSFSTLEIQRTEQGDSAMYLCASGLQGAVQNEQFFGPGTRLTVL.

CDR3 amino acids: CASSIGPVSGYGYTF. The CDR3 DNA reads TGTGCCAGTAGTATAGGTCCCGTGTCCGGCTATGGCTACACCTTC. The gene calls are TRBV19 and TRBJ1-2, with D unresolved. V lost 1 base and J lost 4, with 13 bases in between. CDR1 LNHDA and CDR2 SQIVND come from the germline V gene (reference sequence). CDR3 length: 15 amino acids.

The chain recombines TRBV7-2 with TRBJ2-7, with D unresolved. CDR1 and CDR2 from the germline V gene are SGHTA and FQGNSA. V lost 0 bases and J 2 bases, leaving 11 bases between the germline ends. The CDR3 has 15 amino acids. The CDR3 region is CASSLAPGPTYEQYF. The CDR3 bases are TGTGCCAGCAGCTTAGCCCCAGGCCCCACCTACGAGCAGTACTTC. The whole variable domain, remainder taken from reference TRBV7-2 and TRBJ2-7, is GAGVSQSPSNKVTEKGKDVELRCDPISGHTALYWYRQSLGQGLEFLIYFQGNSAPDKSGLPSDRFSAERTGGSVSTLTIQRTQQEDSAVYLCASSLAPGPTYEQYFGPGTRLTVT.

The chain carries TRBV13 and TRBJ1-1; D remains ambiguous. CDR3 length equals 15 residues. CDR1 and CDR2 (germline): PRHDT, FYEKMQ (reference sequence). V shed 3 bases and J shed 6 bases, with 17 bases lying between them. The CDR3 region has the DNA TGTGCCAGCAGCTTGTTAGTGGGTGAAGGAGCTGAAGCTTTCTTT. This translates into CASSLLVGEGAEAFF.

This clone was detected ten times or more. V gene TRBV20-1 combines with J gene TRBJ2-1; no clear D gene. Trimming stripped 5 bases from V and 4 bases from J, with 0 bases between. In germline, CDR1 is DFQATT, CDR2 SNEGSKA (reference sequence). The CDR3 is made up of 9 amino acids. The CDR3 protein is CSAYNEQFF. In nucleotides, the CDR3 is TGCAGTGCTTACAATGAGCAGTTCTTC.

CDR3: CTSSQGEEGLPTKNIQYF. The CDR3 bases are TGCACCAGCAGCCAAGGGGAGGAGGGGCTCCCGACGAAAAACATTCAGTACTTC. V is TRBV1 and J is TRBJ2-4; TRBD2, the table's D call, lacks a check against the DNA. TRBV1 is labeled a pseudogene. The CDR3 is 18 residues long.

The genes are TRBV5-1 and TRBJ2-1; 9 nucleotides match TRBD2. CDR1 and CDR2 (germline): SGHRS, YFSETQ. The CDR3 runs 17 residues. After removal of 0 bases from V and 5 bases from J, the junction contained 9 bases not matched to a gene. CDR3 sequence reads: CASSLVGSGSLDNEQFF. Here the CDR3 DNA reads TGCGCCAGCAGCTTGGTAGGTAGCGGGAGTCTGGACAATGAGCAGTTCTTC.

Concerning this clone: The same CDR3 can be traced to other DNA sequences in this sample. J is TRBJ1-2 and V is TRBV11-2; D remains ambiguous. The germline CDR1 and CDR2 sequences are SGHAT and FQNNGV. V was pared by 1 base and J by 3 bases, with 6 bases between. The CDR3 is 13 residues long. The CDR3 DNA sequence: TGTGCCAGCAGCTTAGGAGGGTACTATGGCTACACCTTC. Translating gives CASSLGGYYGYTF. Looking up the rest from reference TRBV11-2 and TRBJ1-2 gives the full variable domain: EAGVAQSPRYKIIEKRQSVAFWCNPISGHATLYWYQQILGQGPKLLIQFQNNGVVDDSQLPKDRFSAERLKGVDSTLKIQPAKLEDSAVYLCASSLGGYYGYTFGSGTRLTVV.

This sequence joins TRBV6-6 and TRBJ2-7; no firm D call. Trimming cost V 6 bases and J 4 bases, with 13 bases left between them. CDR1 is MNHNY and CDR2 is SVGAGI in the germline V gene (reference sequence). CDR3 length: 13 residues. The CDR3 nucleotides are TGTGCCAGCAGCATAGGGTTACGGTACGAGCAGTACTTC. Protein: CASSIGLRYEQYF.

This clone came up a few times. The CDR3 coding sequence is TGTGCCAGCAGTGGACAGGGAGGTGGCTACACCTTC. Its protein product is CASSGQGGGYTF. This chain uses TRBV2 with TRBJ1-2; TRBD1 aligns across 7 bases. Trimming at V came to 4 bases and at J to 7 bases, leaving 3 bases not matched to a gene. CDR1 is SNHLY, CDR2 FYNNEI, per germline. This CDR3 spans 12 amino acids.

The CDR3 region has the DNA TGTGCCAGCAGCCTGACGGGACAGGGAAAGAACAATGAGCAGTTCTTC. The encoded protein is CASSLTGQGKNNEQFF. V gene TRBV28 combines with J gene TRBJ2-1, with TRBD1 matching 9 bases. There are 16 residues in the CDR3. V shed 6 bases and J 5 bases; nucleotides not matched to a gene: 11. In germline, CDR1 is MDHEN, CDR2 SYDVKM.

This clone was observed a few times. The J gene is TRBJ1-1, the V gene TRBV19; TRBD1 matches at 7 bases. CDR1 LNHDA and CDR2 SQIVND come from the germline V gene (reference sequence). The CDR3 is 15 residues long. V was clipped by 7 bases and J by 2 bases; unmatched bases: 10. In nucleotides, the CDR3 is TGTGCCAGTACCTGGGACAGTAGAATTAACACTGAAGCTTTCTTT. Protein: CASTWDSRINTEAFF.

The V gene is TRBV28, the J gene TRBJ2-1, with 11 nucleotides matching TRBD1. CDR1 is MDHEN and CDR2 is SYDVKM in the germline V gene. J lost 1 base, V lost 6 bases, and 8 bases had no gene match. CDR3 length: 17 residues. The CDR3 DNA reads TGTGCCAGCAGCAGAAGTGGACAGGGGGCTTCCTACAATGAGCAGTTCTTC. It translates to CASSRSGQGASYNEQFF.

The J gene is TRBJ2-5, the V gene TRBV4-1; D gene ambiguous. Germline CDR1 MGHRA, CDR2 YSYEKL. V was cut by 1 base and J by 3 bases, with 12 bases left in between. CDR3 length equals 15 residues. The CDR3 sequence is CASSQARLPEETQYF. CDR3 sequence (DNA): TGCGCCAGCAGCCAAGCTCGCCTGCCTGAAGAGACCCAGTACTTC.

This clone occurred once. This sequence joins TRBV10-1 and TRBJ2-7; 11 bases align to TRBD1. The V gene's germline CDR1 is WNHNN and CDR2 SYGVQD (reference sequence). Trimming took 8 bases from V and 2 from J; bases not matched to a gene: 5. This CDR3 comprises 14 residues. As DNA, the CDR3 is TGCGCCAGCGGCGGGACAGGGGGACCCTACGAGCAGTACTTC. Its protein product is CASGGTGGPYEQYF.

The gene calls are TRBV5-1 and TRBJ2-5, with 12 bases fitting TRBD2. V lost 4 bases, J lost 4 bases, and 2 bases stayed unmatched. This CDR3 has 14 residues. Germline CDR1 and CDR2: SGHRS and YFSETQ. CDR3 loop: CASSTGLAGETQYF. The DNA for the CDR3 is TGCGCCAGCAGCACGGGACTAGCGGGAGAGACCCAGTACTTC.

This clone was seen only a few times. The chain recombines TRBV7-3 with TRBJ2-1; D unclear. The V and J ends lost 0 bases and 7 bases respectively, with 10 bases between them. This CDR3 has 14 residues. Looked up from germline, CDR1 is SGHTA and CDR2 is FQGTGA. CDR3 in amino acids: CASSLTSFGNEQFF. CDR3 sequence (DNA): TGTGCCAGCAGCTTAACGTCGTTCGGGAATGAGCAGTTCTTC.

The gene calls are TRBV18 and TRBJ2-7; D unresolved. Germline V gene lookup returns CDR1 KGHSH and CDR2 LQKENI. This CDR3 spans 13 amino acids. V lost 0 bases and J lost 3, with 6 bases in between. DNA for the CDR3: TGTGCCAGCTCACCACCGGCCGGCTACGAGCAGTACTTC. Its protein is CASSPPAGYEQYF.